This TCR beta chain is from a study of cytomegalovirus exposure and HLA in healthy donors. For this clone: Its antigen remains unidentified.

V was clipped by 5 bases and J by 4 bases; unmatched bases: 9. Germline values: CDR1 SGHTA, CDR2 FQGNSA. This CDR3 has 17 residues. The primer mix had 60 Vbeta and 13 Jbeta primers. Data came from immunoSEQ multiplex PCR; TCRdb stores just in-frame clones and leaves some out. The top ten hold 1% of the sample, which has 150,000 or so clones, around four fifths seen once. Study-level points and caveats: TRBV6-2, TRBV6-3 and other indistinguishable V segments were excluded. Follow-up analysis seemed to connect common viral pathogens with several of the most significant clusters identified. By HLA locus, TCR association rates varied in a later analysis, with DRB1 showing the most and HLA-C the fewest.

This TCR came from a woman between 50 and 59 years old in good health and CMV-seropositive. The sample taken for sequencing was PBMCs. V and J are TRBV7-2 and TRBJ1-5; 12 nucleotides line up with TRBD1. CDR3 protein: CASSIAGTGGWNQPQHF. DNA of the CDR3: TGTGCCAGCAGCATCGCCGGGACAGGGGGCTGGAATCAGCCCCAGCATTTT.